This TCR beta chain is from a study of cytomegalovirus exposure and HLA in healthy donors. Study-level background: The study's early data release held 80 million to 95 million unique TCRs from HLA-typed donors.

V was pared by 4 bases and J by 4 bases, with 9 bases of the junction left unmatched. The CDR3 is 16 amino acids. CDR1 and CDR2 (germline): ENHRY, SYGVKD. PCR amplification relied on 60 Vbeta primers (plus 13 Jbeta primers). Generated by immunoSEQ multiplex PCR, the TCRdb table keeps only in-frame clones and is missing some. This sample has almost 65,000 clones; roughly 80% occur once, and the top ten carry approximately 4.7%. The genes are TRBV10-3 and TRBJ2-2, with 7 bases lining up with TRBD1. This TCR came from a male donor in good health and CMV-seropositive. The sample consisted of PBMCs. The CDR3 DNA reads TGTGCCATCAGTGGGACCGGGACAGAAAGCACCGGGGAGCTGTTTTTT. It yields the protein CAISGTGTESTGELFF.